This entry concerns a single T cell receptor beta chain. Its target is not known. Sequenced by immunoSEQ multiplex PCR; TCRdb stores in-frame clones only, minus some. The repertoire holds 9,500 to 15,000 clones, with roughly four fifths as singletons. The sample is drawn from a study of chemoradiotherapy in HPV16-positive cancers. Whole-study findings and limits: During treatment, candidate HPV-specific clones and E7-related motifs expanded in tumor.

Germline CDR1 is SGHTA and CDR2 is FQGNSA. V dropped 5 bases and J dropped 9; count of bases not matched to a gene: 13. The CDR3 is made up of 15 amino acids. Sampling was done from a patient who underwent chemoradiotherapy. The sequence was collected from a human donor with HPV-associated anogenital cancer. The chain combines TRBV7-2 with TRBJ2-3; 8 bases are shared with TRBD1. CDR3 region: CASSPFGQGAETQYF. In DNA form, the CDR3 reads TGTGCCAGCAGCCCATTCGGGCAGGGGGCCGAGACGCAGTATTTT.